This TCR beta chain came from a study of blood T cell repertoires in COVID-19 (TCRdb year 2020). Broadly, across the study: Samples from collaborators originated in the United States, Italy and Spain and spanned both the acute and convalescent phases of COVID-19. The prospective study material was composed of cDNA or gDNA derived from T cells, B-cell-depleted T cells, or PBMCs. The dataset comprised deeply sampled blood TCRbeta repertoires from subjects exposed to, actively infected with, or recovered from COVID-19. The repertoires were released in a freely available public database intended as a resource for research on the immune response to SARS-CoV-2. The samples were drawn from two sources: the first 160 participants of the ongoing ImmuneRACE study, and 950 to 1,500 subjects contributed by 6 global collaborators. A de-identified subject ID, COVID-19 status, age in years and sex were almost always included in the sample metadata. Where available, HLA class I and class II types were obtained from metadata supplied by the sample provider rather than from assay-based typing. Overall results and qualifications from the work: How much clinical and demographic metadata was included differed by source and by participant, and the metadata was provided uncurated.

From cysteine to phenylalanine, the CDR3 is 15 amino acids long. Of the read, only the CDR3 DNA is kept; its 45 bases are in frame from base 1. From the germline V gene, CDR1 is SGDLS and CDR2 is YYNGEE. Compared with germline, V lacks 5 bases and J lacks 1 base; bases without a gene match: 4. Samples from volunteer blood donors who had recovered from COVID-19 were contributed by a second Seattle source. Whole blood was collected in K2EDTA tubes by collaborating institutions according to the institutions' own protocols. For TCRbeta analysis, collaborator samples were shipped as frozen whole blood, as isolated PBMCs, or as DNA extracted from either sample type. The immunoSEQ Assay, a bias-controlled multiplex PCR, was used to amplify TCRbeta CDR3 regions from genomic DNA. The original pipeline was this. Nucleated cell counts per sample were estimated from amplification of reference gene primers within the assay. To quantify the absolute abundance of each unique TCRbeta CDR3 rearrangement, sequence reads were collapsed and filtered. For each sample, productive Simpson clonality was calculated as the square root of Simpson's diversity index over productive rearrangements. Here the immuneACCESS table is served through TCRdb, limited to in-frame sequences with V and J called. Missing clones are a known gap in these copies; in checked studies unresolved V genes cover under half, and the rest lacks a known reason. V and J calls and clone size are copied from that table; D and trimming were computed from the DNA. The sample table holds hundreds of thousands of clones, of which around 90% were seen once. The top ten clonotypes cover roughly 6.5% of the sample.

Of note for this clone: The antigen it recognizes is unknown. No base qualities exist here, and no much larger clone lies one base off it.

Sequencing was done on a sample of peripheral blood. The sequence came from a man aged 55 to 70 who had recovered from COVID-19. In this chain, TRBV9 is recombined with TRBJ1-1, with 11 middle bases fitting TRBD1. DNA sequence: TGTGCCAGCAGTGGGACAGGGGGGAAGAACACTGAAGCTTTCTTT. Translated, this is CASSGTGGKNTEAFF.